This TCR beta chain is from a study of OX40 agonist ivuxolimab in advanced cancers. For the study in its entirety: Ivuxolimab was a fully human IgG2 agonistic monoclonal antibody targeting the costimulatory receptor OX40 (CD134). The paper covers the monotherapy dose-escalation part of the phase I ivuxolimab trial, which included N ≈ 52 patients. The point of sequencing TCRbeta in the periphery was to test whether ivuxolimab changed TCR sequence diversity and drove clonal T-cell expansion. Of the 50 to 55 dose-escalation patients, hepatocellular carcinoma was present in approximately 20, melanoma in approximately 15, renal cell carcinoma in 9 and head and neck cancer in 9. Intravenous ivuxolimab was administered to patients every 2 weeks at six dose levels: 0.01, 0.1, 0.3, 1.5, 3 and 10 mg/kg. Partial responses occurred in three dose-escalation patients: two with cutaneous melanoma and one with hepatocellular carcinoma. The dose-escalation cohort was around 83% male with a mean age of 60 years, ranging from roughly 20 to 80. Patients were allowed to have had prior anti-PD-1, anti-PD-L1 or anti-CTLA-4 therapy, and roughly 40% of the dose-escalation patients had previously received checkpoint inhibitors.

General study outcomes and caveats: The antigen specificity of the peripheral T cells that underwent clonal expansion was not determined. Low levels of normalized T-cell clonal expansion were also seen in some nonresponding patients. At doses from 0.1 to 3.0 mg/kg, clonal expansion was seen in both CD4+ and CD8+ blood T cells between baseline and week 6. After ivuxolimab, expanded clones were on average more numerous among CD8+ T cells than among CD4+ T cells. In partial responders in the 0.1-3.0 mg/kg groups, normalized peripheral clonal expansion was found to be among the lowest, especially among CD8+ T cells.

Trimming costs V 4 bases and J 1 base, and their ends lie 4 bases apart. Inclusive of the bounding cysteine and phenylalanine, the CDR3 is 11 residues long. The CDR3 DNA has 33 bases and is translated from base 1. The germline V gene encodes CDR1 GTSNPN and CDR2 SVGIG (reference sequence). As concerns this clone: Its antigen is currently not known. Base qualities are not recorded, but no much larger clone differs from it by a single base.

Genomic DNA was extracted from sorted cells for sequencing of the TCRbeta CDR3 region. The immunoSEQ Assay was used for sequencing of TCRbeta CDR3 regions. Drawn from immuneACCESS, this table holds only the in-frame rearrangements with V and J called that TCRdb kept. Clones are partly lost; checked studies trace under half to an unresolved V gene and leave the rest unexplained. The sample yields about 64,000 clones; approximately 86% were counted once. The ten largest clonotypes hold under 3.5% of the sample. Patients with autoimmune disease history or receiving systemic immunosuppression were excluded from the trial. Peripheral blood for TCR sequencing was drawn from every dose cohort at baseline, at cycle 4 day 1 and at cycle 7 day 1. Samples came from an open-label, multicenter, first-in-human phase I dose-escalation trial of ivuxolimab. Adults with locally advanced or metastatic melanoma, renal cell, hepatocellular, or head and neck squamous cell carcinoma were enrolled in the trial. CD4+ and CD8+ T cells were sorted separately from peripheral blood before TCR sequencing.

The receptor was isolated from an adult with an advanced solid tumor such as melanoma, head and neck, liver or kidney cancer. The sequence joins TRBV30 to TRBJ2-5; the D gene is not confidently resolved. The sequences come from CD4+ or CD8+ T cells sorted from blood, collected in a trial of the OX40 agonist ivuxolimab. The CDR3 here reads CAWTSQETQYF. The nucleotide sequence reads as follows: TGTGCCTGGACAAGCCAAGAGACCCAGTACTTC.